This T cell receptor (beta chain) was obtained from a study of tumor and adjacent non-tumor tissue in lung cancer. Across the study: On average, productive TCRbeta reads reached around 4 million per sample.

Three rounds of nested PCR, following a modified ARM-PCR protocol, produced the TCRbeta library. A single record per CDR3 protein comes from TCRdb applying MiXCR to the multiplex PCR reads. The table lists 100,000 to 120,000 distinct CDR3 sequences, nearly 85% of them singletons. Overall study findings and caveats: Tumor tissue had significantly higher TCR diversity than normal lung. Tumor repertoires had a smaller top 100 clone share than normal lung. Tumor TCR diversity, when higher, was linked to shorter survival.

On this clonotype: No antigen is known for it.

The template was RNA from unsorted bulk tissue. The source is an older man with non-small cell lung cancer. The sequenced sample consisted of lung tumor tissue.

CDR3 nucleotide sequence: TGCGCCAGCAGCTTTAAGACAGGTAGCCCTCGCGAACAGTACTTC. Its protein is CASSFKTGSPREQYF. The genes are TRBV5-1 and TRBJ2-7; possibly TRBD1 for D (6 bases). The length of the CDR3 is 15 residues. Trimming removed 2 bases at V and 10 bases at J, with 22 bases between. Per germline, CDR1 SGHRS and CDR2 YFSETQ. The full variable domain, with the rest looked up from reference TRBV5-1 and TRBJ2-7, is KAGVTQTPRYLIKTRGQQVTLSCSPISGHRSVSWYQQTPGQGLQFLFEYFSETQRNKGNFPGRFSGRQFSNSRSEMNVSTLELGDSALYLCASSFKTGSPREQYFGPGTRLTVT.